The rows below give T cell receptor delta chains drawn from one sample of a study of Vδ1+ human thymocytes. TCRdb re-called the multiplex PCR reads using CATT. The sample has around 76,000 delta-chain clones; around 34% are singletons. Source material: Vdelta1+ gamma-delta thymocytes from the thymus. These receptors came from a boy younger than two who had congenital heart surgery. Each CDR3 is given without its conserved first and last residue. A D gene is named only where the DNA matches it firmly.

d_call: TRDD3; j_call: TRDJ1; v_call: TRDV2; cdr3_aa: ACGRTGGFTDKLI
d_call: TRDD3; j_call: TRDJ1; v_call: TRDV1; cdr3_aa: ALGPHRGGYQADKLI
d_call: TRDD3; j_call: TRDJ1; v_call: TRDV1; cdr3_aa: ALGESWPGDTQDKLI
d_call: TRDD3; j_call: TRDJ1; v_call: TRDV1; cdr3_aa: ALGAAPWGIRDSDKLI
d_call: TRDD3; j_call: TRDJ1; v_call: TRDV1; cdr3_aa: ALGEDLRHWGILRYTDKLI
d_call: TRDD3; j_call: TRDJ1; v_call: TRDV1; cdr3_aa: ALGEIYGGDSNTDKLI
d_call: -; j_call: TRDJ1; v_call: TRDV1; cdr3_aa: ALGVLPLPYTDKLI
d_call: TRDD2; j_call: TRDJ1; v_call: TRDV1; cdr3_aa: ALGDAFLRVGDLGYTDKLI
d_call: TRDD3; j_call: TRDJ1; v_call: TRDV2; cdr3_aa: ACDISTNWGCTDKLI
d_call: TRDD2; j_call: TRDJ1; v_call: TRDV1; cdr3_aa: ALSPSYCGIHTTDKLI
d_call: TRDD3; j_call: TRDJ1; v_call: TRDV1; cdr3_aa: ALGDARWGIRCTDKLI
d_call: TRDD3; j_call: TRDJ2; v_call: TRDV1; cdr3_aa: ALGELPGSPSYWGIGTAQLF
d_call: TRDD3; j_call: TRDJ1; v_call: TRDV1; cdr3_aa: ALGELSPTFLVLGDTPGVADKLI
d_call: TRDD3; j_call: TRDJ1; v_call: TRDV1; cdr3_aa: ALGPRGGQYWGIRGATDKLI
d_call: TRDD3; j_call: TRDJ3; v_call: TRDV2; cdr3_aa: ACDTSVLGPKNSSWDTRQMF
d_call: TRDD3; j_call: TRDJ1; v_call: TRDV1; cdr3_aa: ALRLLGDTAYTDKLI
d_call: TRDD3; j_call: TRDJ1; v_call: TRDV1; cdr3_aa: ALGEPYRSLLGDTLFLTNPSTDKLI
d_call: -; j_call: TRDJ1; v_call: TRDV1; cdr3_aa: ALGEGPLPRGLTYTDKLI
d_call: -; j_call: TRDJ1; v_call: TRDV1; cdr3_aa: ALGPTTESDKLI
d_call: TRDD2; j_call: TRDJ1; v_call: TRDV2; cdr3_aa: ACGPSYSAPDKLI
d_call: -; j_call: TRDJ1; v_call: TRDV1; cdr3_aa: ALGLRPSYAQILGAAYTDKLI
d_call: TRDD3; j_call: TRDJ1; v_call: TRDV1; cdr3_aa: ALGEPSYQWAGGYGDKLI
d_call: -; j_call: TRDJ1; v_call: TRDV3; cdr3_aa: AFIGSLSDKLI
d_call: TRDD3; j_call: TRDJ1; v_call: TRDV1; cdr3_aa: ALGVFPAEPTLGDPQNPTDKLI
d_call: -; j_call: TRDJ1; v_call: TRDV1; cdr3_aa: ALGGFLRHLGYSKLI
d_call: -; j_call: TRDJ1; v_call: TRDV1; cdr3_aa: ALGEPGLPHILGVRYTDKLI
d_call: -; j_call: TRDJ1; v_call: TRDV1; cdr3_aa: ALGEVLRKSSDTDKLI
d_call: TRDD3; j_call: TRDJ1; v_call: TRDV1; cdr3_aa: ALGELAEFGLGDMTTDKLI
d_call: TRDD3; j_call: TRDJ1; v_call: TRDV1; cdr3_aa: ALGDTWRMDLPTDWGIRGTDKLI
d_call: -; j_call: TRDJ1; v_call: TRDV1; cdr3_aa: ALGETGTDKLI
d_call: -; j_call: TRDJ1; v_call: TRDV1; cdr3_aa: ALGELCLLPWPTDKLI
d_call: TRDD3; j_call: TRDJ1; v_call: TRDV1; cdr3_aa: ALGEGPARTWYWGTQYTDKLI
d_call: TRDD3; j_call: TRDJ1; v_call: TRDV1; cdr3_aa: ALGDSYPVSGGYPYTDKLI
d_call: -; j_call: TRDJ1; v_call: TRDV1; cdr3_aa: ALGELEKVYGDWDTDKLI
d_call: TRDD2; j_call: TRDJ1; v_call: TRDV1; cdr3_aa: ALGATIFLLGWGDPYTDKLI
d_call: TRDD3; j_call: TRDJ1; v_call: TRDV1; cdr3_aa: ALGLRIFLGDIVGYTDKLI
d_call: TRDD3; j_call: TRDJ1; v_call: TRDV1; cdr3_aa: ALGELVSVDGGYADKLI
d_call: -; j_call: TRDJ1; v_call: TRDV1; cdr3_aa: ALGDSTGNSYTDKLI
d_call: TRDD3; j_call: TRDJ1; v_call: TRDV2; cdr3_aa: ACDTLLGDDTDKLI
d_call: TRDD3; j_call: TRDJ1; v_call: TRDV1; cdr3_aa: ALGPPSSPLGGIDTDKLI
d_call: -; j_call: TRDJ1; v_call: TRDV1; cdr3_aa: ALGERKPSNREYTDKLI
d_call: -; j_call: TRDJ1; v_call: TRDV2; cdr3_aa: ACDTSSLWAPTDTDKLI
d_call: TRDD3; j_call: TRDJ1; v_call: TRDV1; cdr3_aa: ALGELLGETDWGPYTDKLI
d_call: TRDD3; j_call: TRDJ1; v_call: TRDV1; cdr3_aa: ALGELGPLLGDTGSRDKLI
d_call: -; j_call: TRDJ1; v_call: TRDV1; cdr3_aa: ALGELTPTAGRWRNTDKLI
d_call: TRDD3; j_call: TRDJ1; v_call: TRDV1; cdr3_aa: ALGEVWLGEATDKLI
d_call: TRDD3; j_call: TRDJ1; v_call: TRDV1; cdr3_aa: ALGDPTTYWGNGAWSDKLI